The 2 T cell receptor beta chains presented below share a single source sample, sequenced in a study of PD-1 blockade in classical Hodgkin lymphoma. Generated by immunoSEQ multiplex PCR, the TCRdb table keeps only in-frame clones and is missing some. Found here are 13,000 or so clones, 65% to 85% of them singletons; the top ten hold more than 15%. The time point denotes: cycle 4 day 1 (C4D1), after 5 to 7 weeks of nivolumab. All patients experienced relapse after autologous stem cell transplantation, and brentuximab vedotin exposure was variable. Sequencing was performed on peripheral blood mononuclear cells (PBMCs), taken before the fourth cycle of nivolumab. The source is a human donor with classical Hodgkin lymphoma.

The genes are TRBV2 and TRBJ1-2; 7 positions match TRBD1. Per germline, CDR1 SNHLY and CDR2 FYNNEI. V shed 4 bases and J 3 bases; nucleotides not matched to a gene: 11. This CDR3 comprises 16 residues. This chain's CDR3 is CASSAQDVGTDYGYTF. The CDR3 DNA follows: TGTGCCAGCAGTGCTCAAGATGTCGGGACAGACTATGGCTACACCTTC.

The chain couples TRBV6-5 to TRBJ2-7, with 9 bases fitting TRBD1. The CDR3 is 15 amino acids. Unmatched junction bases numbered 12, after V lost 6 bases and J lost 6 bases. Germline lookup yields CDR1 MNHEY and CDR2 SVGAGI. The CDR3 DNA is TGTGCCAGCAGCCGCACAGGGGGCGCAACCAGCGAGCAGTACTTC. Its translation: CASSRTGGATSEQYF.